These T cell receptor beta chains were read from a single sample in a study of T cells after yellow fever vaccination. TCRdb used MiXCR to reprocess the 5' RACE reads, holding one entry per CDR3 protein. This table holds 12,000 or so distinct CDR3 sequences, roughly 6% found once. The sample was PBMCs, either bulk or a sorted T-cell subset (CD4+, CD8+, memory, or dextramer-sorted; not recorded which), taken on the day of the yellow fever booster vaccination. The source of these receptors is a man between 25 and 39 years old who received the YFV17D yellow fever vaccine. CDR3s include the opening cysteine and the closing phenylalanine or tryptophan. Each record gives: J gene, clone size, V gene, D gene, CDR3 DNA, CDR3 protein. A D gene is named only where the DNA matches it firmly. Part of the rows lack a size; the others show once, few, many or a class for expanded clones.

j_call: TRBJ1-1; clone_size: many; v_call: TRBV2; d_call: TRBD1; cdr3_nt: TGTGCCACCGGACAGGGGATTCGTGAAGCTTTCTTT; cdr3_aa: CATGQGIREAFF
j_call: TRBJ2-5; clone_size: many; v_call: TRBV6-2/TRBV6-3; d_call: NA; cdr3_nt: TGTGCCAGCAGCCAAGCTTCCCCGGTAGGGCGAGAGACCCAGTACTTC; cdr3_aa: CASSQASPVGRETQYF
j_call: TRBJ2-7; clone_size: many; v_call: TRBV13; d_call: NA; cdr3_nt: TGTGCCAGCAGCCTCGTGGGTACGGGGGAGCAGTACTTC; cdr3_aa: CASSLVGTGEQYF
j_call: TRBJ1-3; clone_size: many; v_call: TRBV29-1; d_call: TRBD1; cdr3_nt: TGCAGCGTGGGGATTCGACAGGGGGCTGGAAACACCATATATTTT; cdr3_aa: CSVGIRQGAGNTIYF
j_call: TRBJ2-5; clone_size: NA; v_call: TRBV7-2; d_call: TRBD2; cdr3_nt: TGTGCCAGCAGCTTGGGGGGGAGAGAGACCCAGTACTTC; cdr3_aa: CASSLGGRETQYF
j_call: TRBJ2-7; clone_size: many; v_call: TRBV13; d_call: NA; cdr3_nt: TGTGCCAGCAAGCGGCGGAACTCCTACGAGCAGTACTTC; cdr3_aa: CASKRRNSYEQYF
j_call: TRBJ2-5; clone_size: many; v_call: TRBV3-1; d_call: TRBD2; cdr3_nt: TGTGCCAGCAGCCAAGGCCTAGCGGGAGAGTACCAAGAGACCCAGTACTTC; cdr3_aa: CASSQGLAGEYQETQYF
j_call: TRBJ1-1; clone_size: many; v_call: TRBV5-1; d_call: NA; cdr3_nt: TGCGCCAGCAGCAAAATGACAGACACTGAAGCTTTCTTT; cdr3_aa: CASSKMTDTEAFF
j_call: TRBJ2-1; clone_size: many; v_call: TRBV20-1; d_call: NA; cdr3_nt: TGCAGTGCTAGAACTGGCGGAATATACAATGAGCAGTTCTTC; cdr3_aa: CSARTGGIYNEQFF
j_call: TRBJ1-1; clone_size: many; v_call: TRBV7-2; d_call: NA; cdr3_nt: TGTGCCAGCAGCTTAGCTAAACAGAACACTGAAGCTTTCTTT; cdr3_aa: CASSLAKQNTEAFF
j_call: TRBJ1-4; clone_size: many; v_call: TRBV7-3; d_call: NA; cdr3_nt: TGTGCCAGCAGCTTAGTACAGGGAGAAAAACTGTTTTTT; cdr3_aa: CASSLVQGEKLFF
j_call: TRBJ2-1; clone_size: medium-sized; v_call: TRBV4-3; d_call: NA; cdr3_nt: TGCGCCAGCAGCCAAGATGGAGTCTCCTCTGGGGAGCAGTTCTTC; cdr3_aa: CASSQDGVSSGEQFF
j_call: TRBJ2-1; clone_size: many; v_call: TRBV6-2/TRBV6-3; d_call: TRBD2; cdr3_nt: TGTGCCACCCAGAGAAGCGGGATCTACAATGAGCAGTTCTTC; cdr3_aa: CATQRSGIYNEQFF
j_call: TRBJ2-2; clone_size: many; v_call: TRBV6-5; d_call: NA; cdr3_nt: TGTGCCAGCAGTTACCCAGGGACCGGGGAGCTGTTTTTT; cdr3_aa: CASSYPGTGELFF
j_call: TRBJ2-1; clone_size: medium-sized; v_call: TRBV4-3; d_call: TRBD2; cdr3_nt: TGCGCCAGCAGCCGACGACTAGCGGGGGGGGCCAATGAGCAGTTCTTC; cdr3_aa: CASSRRLAGGANEQFF
j_call: TRBJ1-1; clone_size: many; v_call: TRBV2; d_call: TRBD1; cdr3_nt: TGTGCCAGCAGTGAAGCGCTTCACAGGGGCCACGCTTTCTTT; cdr3_aa: CASSEALHRGHAFF